A single sample is the source of the 21 T cell receptor beta chains below, sequenced in a study of OX40 agonist ivuxolimab in advanced cancers. The data were produced by immunoSEQ multiplex PCR, yet TCRdb's version contains in-frame clones alone and is incomplete. The data hold 65,000 to 95,000 clones, with around 85% observed a single time. Here the sequenced sample was CD4+ or CD8+ T cells sorted from blood, taken in a trial of the OX40 agonist ivuxolimab. Receptors were obtained from an adult with an advanced solid tumor such as melanoma, head and neck, liver or kidney cancer.

This chain uses TRBV7-9 with TRBJ2-1; D call uncertain. Germline V gene lookup returns CDR1 SEHNR and CDR2 FQNEAQ (reference sequence). The CDR3 length is 15 residues. Trimming cost V 6 bases and J 5 bases, with 17 bases left between them. CDR3 residues: CASRLDGVWNNEQFF. The DNA of the CDR3 is TGTGCCAGCAGACTCGATGGGGTATGGAACAATGAGCAGTTCTTC.

J is TRBJ1-2 and V is TRBV5-4, with 8 bases that match TRBD1. V was pared by 5 bases and J by 9 bases, with 12 bases of the junction left unmatched. Germline V lookup: CDR1 SGHNT, CDR2 YYREEE (reference sequence). The CDR3 loop spans 14 amino acids. The CDR3 sequence is CASSNDRGPPSYTF. The CDR3 DNA reads as TGTGCCAGCAGTAATGACAGGGGACCTCCGAGCTACACCTTC.

The rearrangement uses TRBV25-1 and TRBJ2-3, with D unclear. This CDR3 contains 13 residues. Germline V gene lookup returns CDR1 MGHDK and CDR2 SYGVNS. V shed 6 bases and J shed 4 bases, with 11 bases lying between them. The CDR3, as DNA: TGTGCCAGCAGCCCACCCGGGCCAGATACGCAGTATTTT. Amino acids: CASSPPGPDTQYF.

This rearrangement joins TRBV5-4 to TRBJ2-1, with 7 bases lining up with TRBD2. V lost 4 bases, J lost 7 bases, and 5 bases stayed unmatched. Per the germline V gene, CDR1 is SGHNT and CDR2 is YYREEE (reference sequence). The CDR3 runs 13 residues. The CDR3 spells CASSRDYWNEQFF. The CDR3 bases are TGTGCCAGCAGCCGGGACTATTGGAATGAGCAGTTCTTC.

The V call is TRBV5-5, the J call TRBJ2-3, with D tentatively TRBD1 (7 bases). CDR1 and CDR2 (germline): SGHKS, YYEKEE (reference sequence). V lost 0 bases to trimming and J lost 6 bases, with 14 bases between them. CDR3 length: 15 residues. CDR3 region: CASSLDTSRGDTQYF. As DNA, the CDR3 is TGTGCCAGCAGCTTGGATACTAGCAGGGGGGATACGCAGTATTTT.

The chain has TRBV28 and TRBJ2-2; D is ambiguous. Trimming removed 8 bases from V and 0 bases from J, with 19 bases in between. Germline CDR1 is MDHEN and CDR2 is SYDVKM. The CDR3 is 17 amino acids. DNA of the CDR3: TGTGCCAGCCGAAATTCCTTGGCCCTTACGAACACCGGGGAGCTGTTTTTT. Its protein product is CASRNSLALTNTGELFF.

The V and J genes are TRBV2 and TRBJ2-7; D not certain. Germline-derived CDR1 and CDR2 are SNHLY and FYNNEI. The CDR3 is made up of 12 amino acids. The V end was cut by 6 bases, the J end by 6 bases, with 12 bases between. The CDR3 loop is CASSPEAGEQYF. CDR3 nucleotide sequence: TGTGCCAGCAGCCCTGAGGCCGGCGAGCAGTACTTC. Filled out from reference TRBV2 and TRBJ2-7, the complete variable domain reads EPEVTQTPSHQVTQMGQEVILRCVPISNHLYFYWYRQILGQKVEFLVSFYNNEISEKSEIFDDQFSVERPDGSNFTLKIRSTKLEDSAMYFCASSPEAGEQYFGPGTRLTVT.

This clone was seen just once. The CDR3 loop is CASSARDREAGELFF. The CDR3 DNA reads as TGCGCCAGCAGCGCACGGGACAGGGAGGCCGGGGAGCTGTTTTTT. The chain has TRBV4-3 and TRBJ2-2; the match to TRBD1 covers 9 bases. The CDR3 is 15 residues long. The J segment lost 6 bases and the V segment lost 5 bases, leaving 7 bases of the junction unmatched. Germline V lookup: CDR1 LGHNA, CDR2 YSLEER.

The rearrangement links TRBV27 to TRBJ2-7, with 10 bases lining up with TRBD1. Germline V gene sequence: CDR1 MNHEY, CDR2 SMNVEV (reference sequence). V shed 5 bases, J shed 5 bases, and the junction held 12 bases outside the gene matches. The CDR3 runs to 16 residues. The CDR3 is CASSPGTGALDHEQYF. CDR3 bases: TGTGCCAGCAGTCCCGGGACAGGGGCTCTCGACCACGAGCAGTACTTC.

The CDR3 DNA sequence: TGTGCCAGCAGCCCTAGCACAGATACGCAGTATTTT. Amino acids: CASSPSTDTQYF. This sequence joins TRBV11-3 and TRBJ2-3; D unclear. The CDR3 loop spans 12 amino acids. The V and J ends lost 5 bases and 0 bases respectively, with 3 bases between them. Germline loops: CDR1 SGHNT, CDR2 YENEEA.

This rearrangement joins TRBV10-3 to TRBJ2-7; TRBD1 matches 7 bases. The CDR3 is 14 residues long. V shed 6 bases and J 5 bases; nucleotides not matched to a gene: 10. CDR1 is ENHRY, CDR2 SYGVKD, per germline. CDR3 DNA sequence: TGTGCCATCAGCCCGGCGACAGGGTACCACGAGCAGTACTTC. Translated, it gives CAISPATGYHEQYF.

This clone occurred once. The V gene is TRBV27, the J gene TRBJ1-5; TRBD1 matches 11 bases. The trim removed 7 bases at V and 7 bases at J, leaving 15 bases unmatched. The CDR3 totals 17 residues. Per the germline V gene, CDR1 is MNHEY and CDR2 is SMNVEV (reference sequence). The CDR3 DNA sequence: TGTGCCAGCACTTCCCCAGGACAGGGGGCGGGTTGGCAGCCCCAGCATTTT. It specifies CASTSPGQGAGWQPQHF.

This clone was found once. The chain is built from TRBV4-1 and TRBJ1-5; 9 bases match TRBD1. The V gene's germline CDR1 is MGHRA and CDR2 YSYEKL. V trimming: 1 base; J trimming: 4 bases; junction bases outside the gene matches: 5. The CDR3 is 16 amino acids. CDR3 bases: TGCGCCAGCAGCCAAGTAGGAGGACAGGGGAATCAGCCCCAGCATTTT. It codes for CASSQVGGQGNQPQHF.

The rearrangement links TRBV30 to TRBJ1-4; D is unclear. Germline CDR1 reads GTSNPN; CDR2 reads SVGIG (reference sequence). The CDR3 length is 14 residues. V lost 2 bases and J lost 6, with 13 bases in between. CDR3 nucleotides: TGTGCCTGGAGTTTACGACCAGACGATGAAAAACTGTTTTTT. It translates to CAWSLRPDDEKLFF.

A single count supports this clone. CDR3 region: CASSLQGLQETQYF. In DNA, the CDR3 is TGCGCCAGCAGCTTACAGGGCCTCCAAGAGACCCAGTACTTC. The V call is TRBV5-1, the J call TRBJ2-5, with D perhaps matching TRBD1 (6 bases). Germline V gene lookup returns CDR1 SGHRS and CDR2 YFSETQ. With 2 bases removed from V and 1 base from J, the gap between germline ends came to 9 bases. The length of the CDR3 is 14 residues.

The rearrangement links TRBV28 to TRBJ2-2; D remains unclear. V was pared by 7 bases and J by 4 bases, with 19 bases between. Germline V gene lookup returns CDR1 MDHEN and CDR2 SYDVKM. The CDR3 consists of 16 residues. DNA for the CDR3: TGTGCCAGCACCTCGATCGATATAGTGATCACCGGGGAGCTGTTTTTT. Protein product: CASTSIDIVITGELFF.

In DNA form, the CDR3 reads TGTGCCAGCAGCGCCCGGGACAGGTTCCAAGAGACCCAGTACTTC. Protein product: CASSARDRFQETQYF. The rearrangement joins TRBV11-2 to TRBJ2-5; 8 bases are a match to TRBD1. The germline V gene encodes CDR1 SGHAT and CDR2 FQNNGV. With 5 bases clipped from V and 1 base from J, the junction kept 6 bases outside the gene matches. The length of the CDR3 is 15 residues.

This chain uses TRBV10-3 with TRBJ1-1; TRBD1 agrees at 8 bases. This CDR3 comprises 16 residues. Trimming took 4 bases from V and 1 from J; bases not matched to a gene: 8. Germline assignment: CDR1 ENHRY and CDR2 SYGVKD. The CDR3, as DNA: TGTGCCATCAGTGCAGGGGGCCAAAACCAGAACACTGAAGCTTTCTTT. It is translated as CAISAGGQNQNTEAFF.

This clone was counted a single time. The chain recombines TRBV27 with TRBJ2-6; no definite D call. Germline lookup yields CDR1 MNHEY and CDR2 SMNVEV (reference sequence). Trimming took off 3 bases at V and 5 bases at J, with 11 bases between the two ends. The CDR3 contains 15 residues. The CDR3 nucleotides read TGTGCCAGCAGTTTCGGCCCTACCCGGGCCAACGTCCTGACTTTC. Translation: CASSFGPTRANVLTF.

The chain is built from TRBV10-3 and TRBJ2-6; no clear D. In germline, CDR1 is ENHRY, CDR2 SYGVKD. The CDR3 consists of 14 residues. V shed 2 bases and J shed 1 base, with 3 bases lying between them. CDR3 sequence: CAISEGSGANVLTF. The DNA for the CDR3 is TGTGCCATCAGTGAGGGATCTGGGGCCAACGTCCTGACTTTC.

This chain uses TRBV9 with TRBJ2-5, with 7 bases aligning to TRBD1. The ends lost 0 bases at V and 4 bases at J; junction bases unmatched: 9. The germline gives CDR1 SGDLS, CDR2 YYNGEE. The CDR3 consists of 16 residues. The CDR3 spells CASSVARDSFLETQYF. Here the CDR3 DNA reads TGTGCCAGCAGCGTAGCCCGGGACAGTTTTCTAGAGACCCAGTACTTC.